Below, 21 T cell receptor beta chains from the same sample are listed, as sequenced in a study of cytomegalovirus exposure and HLA in healthy donors. Here immunoSEQ multiplex PCR was the method, and the copy in TCRdb shows in-frame clones only, minus some. Here the sample spans roughly 230,000 clones, about 92% being singletons. The sample consisted of PBMCs. Receptors originate from a woman aged 30 to 39 in good health and CMV-seronegative.

The chain recombines TRBV9 with TRBJ2-5; 10 bases line up with TRBD2. Germline CDR1 SGDLS, CDR2 YYNGEE. This CDR3 is built from 16 residues. V shed 3 bases and J 5 bases; nucleotides not matched to a gene: 10. CDR3 amino acids: CASSGTSGMIGETQYF. CDR3 nucleotides: TGTGCCAGCAGCGGTACTAGCGGGATGATAGGGGAGACCCAGTACTTC.

In its sample, this clone was seen once. The chain links TRBV29-1 to TRBJ2-1; 7 bases are a match to TRBD2. Germline V gene data show CDR1 as SQVTM and CDR2 as ANQGSEA. The CDR3 runs to 15 residues. After removal of 5 bases from V and 3 bases from J, the junction contained 10 bases not matched to a gene. DNA of the CDR3: TGCAGCGTTTCCGGGTACCGGGACTACTACAATGAGCAGTTCTTC. Its protein is CSVSGYRDYYNEQFF.

The chain links TRBV15 to TRBJ2-7; D not certain. V dropped 5 bases and J dropped 3 bases, with 11 bases sitting between them. CDR1 is LNHNV and CDR2 is YYDKDF in the germline V gene (reference sequence). The CDR3 has 13 amino acids. The CDR3 here is CATSPGNGYEQYF. The CDR3 DNA follows: TGTGCCACCAGCCCGGGCAACGGCTACGAGCAGTACTTC.

The J gene is TRBJ2-7, the V gene TRBV6-6, with 11 bases matching TRBD1. The CDR3 has 15 residues. The J segment lost 2 bases and the V segment lost 0 bases, leaving 0 bases of the junction unmatched. Germline V CDR1 and CDR2: MNHNY, SVGAGI (reference sequence). CDR3 bases: TGTGCCAGCAGTTACTCGGGACAGGGGGCCTACGAGCAGTACTTC. Its protein product is CASSYSGQGAYEQYF.

This chain connects TRBV27 to TRBJ2-3; D may match TRBD1 or TRBD2 (5 bases each). The germline gives CDR1 MNHEY, CDR2 SMNVEV (reference sequence). The V and J ends lost 4 bases and 4 bases respectively, with 12 bases between them. The CDR3 loop spans 14 amino acids. CDR3 sequence reads: CASSSGLGADTQYF. The CDR3 DNA reads as TGTGCCAGCAGTTCCGGGCTGGGGGCAGATACGCAGTATTTT.

The gene calls are TRBV28 and TRBJ2-7; D is undetermined. Trimming pared 3 bases from V and 0 bases from J, leaving 9 bases between. This CDR3 has 14 amino acids. Germline CDR1 and CDR2: MDHEN and SYDVKM. Here the CDR3 DNA reads TGTGCCAGCAGTTTCCCACGGACCTCCTACGAGCAGTACTTC. Its translation is CASSFPRTSYEQYF.

The gene calls are TRBV6-6 and TRBJ2-3, with D unclear. The ends were cut back, 6 bases at V and 6 bases at J, with 10 bases in the middle. In germline, CDR1 is MNHNY, CDR2 SVGAGI (reference sequence). The CDR3 length is 12 residues. CDR3 coding DNA: TGTGCCAGCAGCCGAGGATGGGATACGCAGTATTTT. As protein: CASSRGWDTQYF.

The CDR3 loop is CASSFAGTNEKLFF. As DNA, the CDR3 is TGTGCCAGCAGTTTTGCGGGGACTAATGAAAAACTGTTTTTT. This chain uses TRBV28 with TRBJ1-4; no clear D. Germline assignment: CDR1 MDHEN and CDR2 SYDVKM. Deletions cut 3 bases from V and 2 bases from J, with 7 bases between. The CDR3 has 14 amino acids.

The J gene is TRBJ1-5, the V gene TRBV11-3; D may be TRBD1 (5 bases). The length of the CDR3 is 16 residues. Germline V CDR1 and CDR2: SGHNT, YENEEA. V was shortened by 0 bases and J by 6 bases, with 15 bases between the two germline ends. The CDR3 sequence: CASSLDAQGLAQPQHF. As DNA, the CDR3 is TGTGCCAGCAGCTTAGATGCGCAGGGTCTTGCTCAGCCCCAGCATTTT.

The rearrangement uses TRBV19 and TRBJ1-5; TRBD1 is a possible D gene (5 bases). V shed 7 bases and J shed 5 bases, with 15 bases lying between them. Germline loops: CDR1 LNHDA, CDR2 SQIVND (reference sequence). This CDR3 spans 14 amino acids. The CDR3 region is CASTMGREDQPQHF. The CDR3 nucleotides read TGTGCCAGTACAATGGGCAGGGAAGATCAGCCCCAGCATTTT.

This chain uses TRBV29-1 with TRBJ2-3; D tentatively fits TRBD1 or TRBD2 (5 bases each). V was cut by 4 bases and J by 0 bases, with 11 bases left in between. CDR3 length: 14 residues. Germline loops: CDR1 SQVTM, CDR2 ANQGSEA. CDR3 sequence reads: CSVVWGSSTDTQYF. CDR3 DNA sequence: TGCAGCGTTGTTTGGGGGTCTAGCACAGATACGCAGTATTTT.

The chain has TRBV7-3 and TRBJ2-7, with a possible D match to TRBD1 (6 bases). V was shortened by 0 bases and J by 5 bases, with 8 bases between the two germline ends. The CDR3 sequence is 13 residues long. CDR1 SGHTA and CDR2 FQGTGA come from the germline V gene. The CDR3 bases are TGTGCCAGCAGCTTAACGGGGGCACACGAGCAGTACTTC. It translates to CASSLTGAHEQYF.

This sequence joins TRBV19 and TRBJ2-7; D is ambiguous. Trimming took 5 bases from V and 2 from J, leaving 10 bases between them. This CDR3 spans 13 amino acids. Per germline, CDR1 LNHDA and CDR2 SQIVND (reference sequence). CDR3 sequence (DNA): TGTGCCAGTAGTGTGCTAATGGCCTACGAGCAGTACTTC. It is translated as CASSVLMAYEQYF.

The chain links TRBV6-6 to TRBJ2-1, with TRBD2 matching over 14 bases. The CDR3 is 16 residues long. The ends lost 2 bases at V and 5 bases at J; junction bases unmatched: 2. The germline CDR1 and CDR2 sequences are MNHNY and SVGAGI (reference sequence). The CDR3: CASSYAGLAGDNEQFF. As DNA, the CDR3 is TGTGCCAGCAGTTACGCGGGACTAGCGGGAGACAATGAGCAGTTCTTC.

The rearrangement joins TRBV5-1 to TRBJ2-1; TRBD2 matches at 14 bases. There are 15 residues in the CDR3. The germline gives CDR1 SGHRS, CDR2 YFSETQ. J lost 9 bases, V lost 0 bases, and 2 bases had no gene match. The CDR3 DNA sequence: TGCGCCAGCAGCTTGGGACTAGCGGGAGGGGGTGAGCAGTTCTTC. Encoded protein: CASSLGLAGGGEQFF.

The chain is built from TRBV27 and TRBJ2-4; D assignment may be TRBD1 or TRBD2 (7 bases each). Trimming stripped 4 bases from V and 1 base from J, with 17 bases between. The CDR3 extends over 17 amino acids. Germline CDR1 reads MNHEY; CDR2 reads SMNVEV (reference sequence). The CDR3 DNA is TGTGCCAGCAGTTCGCCTGGGGAGGGGGCGGCCAAAAACATTCAGTACTTC. Translation gives CASSSPGEGAAKNIQYF.

The chain links TRBV2 to TRBJ2-5, with D perhaps given as TRBD1 or TRBD2 (5 bases each). The DNA end is a closer match to TRBJ2-7, so the J assignment may be wrong. The CDR3 runs 14 residues. Germline assignment: CDR1 SNHLY and CDR2 FYNNEI. The chain's CDR3 is CASTELGVGYEQYF. DNA of the CDR3: TGTGCCAGCACCGAACTGGGGGTGGGCTACGAGCAGTACTTC.

The chain carries TRBV14 and TRBJ2-3; the D gene is possibly TRBD1 (6 bases). The germline gives CDR1 SGHDN, CDR2 FVKESK. The CDR3 is made up of 16 amino acids. V lost 1 base and J lost 2, with 13 bases in between. The CDR3 protein is CASSQGQAHYTDTQYF. In DNA, the CDR3 is TGTGCCAGCAGCCAAGGACAGGCACACTACACAGATACGCAGTATTTT.

Written as DNA, the CDR3 is TGTGCCAGCAGCCCACTAGCGGGACGCCTACCAAATGAGCAGTTCTTC. It yields the protein CASSPLAGRLPNEQFF. The J gene is TRBJ2-1, the V gene TRBV27; TRBD2 agrees at 10 bases. Trimming removed 6 bases from V and 7 bases from J; junction bases left unmatched: 12. CDR1 is MNHEY and CDR2 is SMNVEV in the germline V gene (reference sequence). The CDR3 has 16 residues.

The genes are TRBV29-1 and TRBJ2-7, with 9 nucleotides matching TRBD1. This CDR3 region has 12 residues. V lost 3 bases, J lost 4 bases, and 1 base stayed unmatched. CDR1 and CDR2 (germline): SQVTM, ANQGSEA. In nucleotides, the CDR3 is TGCAGCGTTGACGGGACAGGGTACGAGCAGTACTTC. This codes for CSVDGTGYEQYF.

The rearrangement uses TRBV19 and TRBJ2-1; D ambiguous. The V gene lost 5 bases and the J gene lost 7 bases, with 15 bases spanning the gap. The CDR3 extends over 14 amino acids. Germline CDR1 LNHDA, CDR2 SQIVND (reference sequence). The CDR3 nucleotides read TGTGCCAGTAGTTATAGGGAACTCAGTAATGAGCAGTTCTTC. The encoded protein is CASSYRELSNEQFF. The full variable domain, in which reference TRBV19 and TRBJ2-1 provide the parts outside the CDR3, is DGGITQSPKYLFRKEGQNVTLSCEQNLNHDAMYWYRQDPGQGLRLIYYSQIVNDFQKGDIAEGYSVSREKKESFPLTVTSAQKNPTAFYLCASSYRELSNEQFFGPGTRLTVL.